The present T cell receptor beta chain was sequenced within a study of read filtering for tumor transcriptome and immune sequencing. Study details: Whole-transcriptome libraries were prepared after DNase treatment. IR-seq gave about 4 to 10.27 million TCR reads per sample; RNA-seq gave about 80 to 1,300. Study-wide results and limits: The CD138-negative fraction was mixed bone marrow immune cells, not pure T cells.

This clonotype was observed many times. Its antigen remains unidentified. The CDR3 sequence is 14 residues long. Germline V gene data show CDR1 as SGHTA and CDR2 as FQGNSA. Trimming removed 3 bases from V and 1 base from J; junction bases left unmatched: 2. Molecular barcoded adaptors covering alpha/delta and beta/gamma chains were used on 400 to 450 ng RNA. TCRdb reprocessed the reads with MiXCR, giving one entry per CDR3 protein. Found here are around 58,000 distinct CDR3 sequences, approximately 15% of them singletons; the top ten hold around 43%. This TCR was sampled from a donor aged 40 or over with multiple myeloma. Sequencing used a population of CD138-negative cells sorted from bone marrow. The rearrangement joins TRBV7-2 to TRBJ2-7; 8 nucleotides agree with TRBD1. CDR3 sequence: CASSFGTGSYEQYF. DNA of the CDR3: TGTGCCAGCAGCTTCGGGACAGGATCCTACGAGCAGTACTTC.